A selection of T cell receptor beta chains follows, all from one sample in a study of blood T cell repertoires in COVID-19. Assay: immunoSEQ multiplex PCR; the TCRdb copy retains only in-frame clones and omits some. Of around 200,000 clones listed, approximately 90% are singletons. The sequenced sample was PBMCs or T cells enriched from blood (not recorded which). These receptors were collected from a woman aged 35 to 49 with acute COVID-19. Each CDR3 is given with its conserved first and last residue. D genes are given only for firm matches. The listing skips clone size in some rows; elsewhere it reads once, few, many or a size class.

V gene: TRBV29-1
clone size: NA
D gene: TRBD1
J gene: TRBJ1-5
CDR3 DNA: TGCAGCGATATCGGGACAGGGGCCAATCAGCCCCAGCATTTT
CDR3 protein: CSDIGTGANQPQHF

V gene: TRBV19
clone size: NA
D gene: TRBD1
J gene: TRBJ1-1
CDR3 DNA: TGTGCCAGTAGTATCGGGACAGAGTACCTGTCCACTGAAGCTTTCTTT
CDR3 protein: CASSIGTEYLSTEAFF

V gene: TRBV5-1
clone size: NA
D gene: TRBD1
J gene: TRBJ2-5
CDR3 DNA: TGCGCCAGCAGCCCAAATACAGGGGTCGAAGAGACCCAGTACTTC
CDR3 protein: CASSPNTGVEETQYF

V gene: TRBV4-2
clone size: NA
D gene: TRBD2
J gene: TRBJ2-7
CDR3 DNA: TGTGCCAGCAGCCAAACCCGACTAGCGGGGGCCGTATACGAGCAGTACTTC
CDR3 protein: CASSQTRLAGAVYEQYF

V gene: TRBV5-1
clone size: NA
D gene: TRBD1
J gene: TRBJ1-5
CDR3 DNA: TGCGCCAGCAGCTTGACAGGGGGGGAGGCGCCCCAGCATTTT
CDR3 protein: CASSLTGGEAPQHF

V gene: TRBV7-6
clone size: NA
D gene: TRBD2
J gene: TRBJ2-3
CDR3 DNA: TGTGCCAGCAGCTGGACTAGCGGGGGGGCCACAGATACGCAGTATTTT
CDR3 protein: CASSWTSGGATDTQYF

V gene: TRBV7-9
clone size: NA
D gene: TRBD1
J gene: TRBJ1-5
CDR3 DNA: TGTGCCAGCAGCCCAGACAGGGCCCACAATCAGCCCCAGCATTTT
CDR3 protein: CASSPDRAHNQPQHF

V gene: TRBV6-5
clone size: NA
D gene: TRBD1
J gene: TRBJ1-6
CDR3 DNA: TGTGCCAGCAGTTGGGACAGGGGGCTTAAGTCACCCCTCCACTTT
CDR3 protein: CASSWDRGLKSPLHF

V gene: TRBV5-1
clone size: NA
D gene: NA
J gene: TRBJ1-4
CDR3 DNA: TGCGCCAGCAGCCCCAGGGCCGGTGAAATTTTTAATGAAAAACTGTTTTTT
CDR3 protein: CASSPRAGEIFNEKLFF

V gene: TRBV19
clone size: NA
D gene: NA
J gene: TRBJ1-2
CDR3 DNA: TGTGCCAGTAGTACAACAGGGCCCCATGGCTACACCTTC
CDR3 protein: CASSTTGPHGYTF

V gene: TRBV6-5
clone size: NA
D gene: TRBD1
J gene: TRBJ1-1
CDR3 DNA: TGTGCCAGCAGTAGACAGGGGCCCACTGAAGCTTTCTTT
CDR3 protein: CASSRQGPTEAFF

V gene: TRBV18
clone size: NA
D gene: NA
J gene: TRBJ1-1
CDR3 DNA: TGTGCCAGCTCAGAGGGTTTGGGCACTGAAGCTTTCTTT
CDR3 protein: CASSEGLGTEAFF

V gene: TRBV19
clone size: NA
D gene: NA
J gene: TRBJ1-5
CDR3 DNA: TGTGCCAGTAGTGAGCAACCCCCATATAGCAATCAGCCCCAGCATTTT
CDR3 protein: CASSEQPPYSNQPQHF

V gene: TRBV5-1
clone size: few
D gene: NA
J gene: TRBJ1-1
CDR3 DNA: TGCGCCAGCAGCTTGGGGCTGGACAGTATGAACACTGAAGCTTTCTTT
CDR3 protein: CASSLGLDSMNTEAFF

V gene: TRBV18
clone size: few
D gene: TRBD1
J gene: TRBJ1-2
CDR3 DNA: TGTGCCAGCTCAGTCACCGGGACAGGGTCTAACTATGGCTACACCTTC
CDR3 protein: CASSVTGTGSNYGYTF

V gene: TRBV25-1
clone size: NA
D gene: NA
J gene: TRBJ1-3
CDR3 DNA: TGTGCCAGCAGTGGGCCCAGCGTGGGTGGAAACACCATATATTTT
CDR3 protein: CASSGPSVGGNTIYF

V gene: TRBV29-1
clone size: NA
D gene: NA
J gene: TRBJ1-2
CDR3 DNA: TGCAGCGTTGAATTAGTCTCCTATGGCTACACCTTC
CDR3 protein: CSVELVSYGYTF

V gene: TRBV19
clone size: once
D gene: NA
J gene: TRBJ1-1
CDR3 DNA: TGTGCCAGTAGTATTCGAACAGGGTCGGGAAACACTGAAGCTTTCTTT
CDR3 protein: CASSIRTGSGNTEAFF

V gene: TRBV27
clone size: NA
D gene: NA
J gene: TRBJ2-6
CDR3 DNA: TGTGCCAGCAGTTTATCTTGGGGGGCTGGGGCCAACGTCCTGACTTTC
CDR3 protein: CASSLSWGAGANVLTF

V gene: TRBV6-5
clone size: once
D gene: TRBD1
J gene: TRBJ1-1
CDR3 DNA: TGTGCCACCCACAGGGGATCCAACACTGAAGCTTTCTTT
CDR3 protein: CATHRGSNTEAFF

V gene: TRBV9
clone size: NA
D gene: NA
J gene: TRBJ1-3
CDR3 DNA: TGTGCCAGCAGCCTCGGGGGTGACTCTGGAAACACCATATATTTT
CDR3 protein: CASSLGGDSGNTIYF

V gene: TRBV18
clone size: few
D gene: TRBD1
J gene: TRBJ2-7
CDR3 DNA: TGTGCCAGCTCTCCGAGGCCAGGACAGGGAATCGAGCAGTACTTC
CDR3 protein: CASSPRPGQGIEQYF

V gene: TRBV9
clone size: NA
D gene: NA
J gene: TRBJ1-1
CDR3 DNA: TGTGCCAGCAGCGTAATACAGGGTAATGGAGAAGCTTTCTTT
CDR3 protein: CASSVIQGNGEAFF

V gene: TRBV9
clone size: NA
D gene: NA
J gene: TRBJ2-2
CDR3 DNA: TGTGCCAGCAGCCCCGAAGGGAGAACCGGGGAGCTGTTTTTT
CDR3 protein: CASSPEGRTGELFF

V gene: TRBV19
clone size: NA
D gene: NA
J gene: TRBJ1-4
CDR3 DNA: TGTGCCAGTAGTCCTCTACTCGGAACTAATGAAAAACTGTTTTTT
CDR3 protein: CASSPLLGTNEKLFF

V gene: TRBV2
clone size: NA
D gene: NA
J gene: TRBJ1-2
CDR3 DNA: TGTGCCAGCAGTCCAGTGGGGAGTCCAAGCTATGGCTACACCTTC
CDR3 protein: CASSPVGSPSYGYTF

V gene: TRBV7-3
clone size: NA
D gene: NA
J gene: TRBJ1-5
CDR3 DNA: TGTGCCAGCAGCTTAACCGGGGTACAGCCCCAGCATTTT
CDR3 protein: CASSLTGVQPQHF

V gene: TRBV5-1
clone size: NA
D gene: NA
J gene: TRBJ2-7
CDR3 DNA: TGCGCCAGCAGCTTGGGTGACAGTTACTACGAGCAGTACTTC
CDR3 protein: CASSLGDSYYEQYF

V gene: TRBV7-3
clone size: NA
D gene: TRBD1
J gene: TRBJ2-3
CDR3 DNA: TGTGCCAGCAGCAGAACAGGGGGCTTGGGCACAGATACGCAGTATTTT
CDR3 protein: CASSRTGGLGTDTQYF

V gene: TRBV21-1
clone size: few
D gene: NA
J gene: TRBJ2-2
CDR3 DNA: TGTGCCAGCAGCAAAGAAGGGCAGGGCACCGGGGAGCTGTTTTTT
CDR3 protein: CASSKEGQGTGELFF

V gene: TRBV10-3
clone size: once
D gene: TRBD1
J gene: TRBJ1-6
CDR3 DNA: TGTGCCATCAGTGAGTCACAGGGGGTGTCACCCCTCCACTTT
CDR3 protein: CAISESQGVSPLHF

V gene: TRBV15
clone size: NA
D gene: TRBD2
J gene: TRBJ2-1
CDR3 DNA: TGTGCCACCAGCAACCGTCGGGGGGGTCGCTCCTACAATGAGCAGTTCTTC
CDR3 protein: CATSNRRGGRSYNEQFF

V gene: TRBV18
clone size: NA
D gene: TRBD1
J gene: TRBJ1-4
CDR3 DNA: TGTGCCAGCTCATCGGGACAGGGAAATGAAAAACTGTTTTTT
CDR3 protein: CASSSGQGNEKLFF

V gene: TRBV2
clone size: NA
D gene: TRBD1
J gene: TRBJ2-1
CDR3 DNA: TGTGCCAGCAGAGCAGGGGGATACAATGAGCAGTTCTTC
CDR3 protein: CASRAGGYNEQFF

V gene: TRBV5-1
clone size: once
D gene: NA
J gene: TRBJ1-2
CDR3 DNA: TGCGCCAGCAGCTCGGGCCTGCAGGGACTCTATGGCTACACCTTC
CDR3 protein: CASSSGLQGLYGYTF

V gene: TRBV5-1
clone size: few
D gene: TRBD1
J gene: TRBJ1-4
CDR3 DNA: TGCGCCAGCAGGGGGACAGGGGGCTACAATGAAAAACTGTTTTTT
CDR3 protein: CASRGTGGYNEKLFF

V gene: TRBV19
clone size: NA
D gene: NA
J gene: TRBJ1-6
CDR3 DNA: TGTGCCAGTAGTCCGAGACAGTCCTATAATTCACCCCTCCACTTT
CDR3 protein: CASSPRQSYNSPLHF

V gene: TRBV5-5
clone size: NA
D gene: NA
J gene: TRBJ1-4
CDR3 DNA: TGTGCCAGCAGCCCTGTCGTCCATGAAAAACTGTTTTTT
CDR3 protein: CASSPVVHEKLFF

V gene: TRBV28
clone size: NA
D gene: TRBD1
J gene: TRBJ1-2
CDR3 DNA: TGTGCCAGCACCATGACAGGGAATGGCTACACCTTC
CDR3 protein: CASTMTGNGYTF

V gene: TRBV6-5
clone size: NA
D gene: TRBD1
J gene: TRBJ1-1
CDR3 DNA: TGTGCCAGCAGAACCGGGACAGGGGGCACTGAAGCTTTCTTT
CDR3 protein: CASRTGTGGTEAFF

V gene: TRBV2
clone size: NA
D gene: NA
J gene: TRBJ1-1
CDR3 DNA: TGTGCCAGCAGGGGCCTCAGGGGGAACACTGAAGCTTTCTTT
CDR3 protein: CASRGLRGNTEAFF

V gene: TRBV6-5
clone size: NA
D gene: NA
J gene: TRBJ1-1
CDR3 DNA: TGTGCCAGCAGTTACTCGAAGGGGGTGAACACTGAAGCTTTCTTT
CDR3 protein: CASSYSKGVNTEAFF

V gene: TRBV19
clone size: NA
D gene: NA
J gene: TRBJ2-7
CDR3 DNA: TGTGCCAGTAGCTCAGGGGCAGCCTACGAGCAGTACTTC
CDR3 protein: CASSSGAAYEQYF

V gene: TRBV5-1
clone size: NA
D gene: NA
J gene: TRBJ1-2
CDR3 DNA: TGCGCCAGCTCCTCCCCAGCCCCGGGGGACTACACCTTC
CDR3 protein: CASSSPAPGDYTF

V gene: TRBV6-5
clone size: NA
D gene: NA
J gene: TRBJ2-7
CDR3 DNA: TGTGCCAGCAGTTACCGGGGGGCAGGGGAGCAGTACTTC
CDR3 protein: CASSYRGAGEQYF

V gene: TRBV18
clone size: NA
D gene: NA
J gene: TRBJ1-2
CDR3 DNA: TGTGCCAGCTCACCAATCTCCGACTATGGTGGCTACACCTTC
CDR3 protein: CASSPISDYGGYTF

V gene: TRBV20-1
clone size: NA
D gene: TRBD1
J gene: TRBJ2-3
CDR3 DNA: TGCAGTGCTAGTGCTCGGGGACAGAGCACAGATACGCAGTATTTT
CDR3 protein: CSASARGQSTDTQYF

V gene: TRBV19
clone size: NA
D gene: NA
J gene: TRBJ1-5
CDR3 DNA: TGTGCCAGTAGTATAGCGCAGGGGATAAGCGGCAATCAGCCCCAGCATTTT
CDR3 protein: CASSIAQGISGNQPQHF

V gene: TRBV5-1
clone size: NA
D gene: NA
J gene: TRBJ2-7
CDR3 DNA: TGCGCCAGCAGCTTGGGACAGGTTGCCTACGAGCAGTACTTC
CDR3 protein: CASSLGQVAYEQYF

V gene: TRBV19
clone size: NA
D gene: NA
J gene: TRBJ1-2
CDR3 DNA: TGTGCAGTCAGGGTCGGCGGATATGGCTACACCTTC
CDR3 protein: CAVRVGGYGYTF

V gene: TRBV6-1
clone size: NA
D gene: NA
J gene: TRBJ1-1
CDR3 DNA: TGTGCCAGCAGTGAATTCCGGGGCACTGAAGCTTTCTTT
CDR3 protein: CASSEFRGTEAFF

V gene: TRBV23-1
clone size: NA
D gene: TRBD1
J gene: TRBJ1-2
CDR3 DNA: TGCGCCAGCAGTCCCCGGGACAGGCCGAAAATAAACTATGGCTACACCTTC
CDR3 protein: CASSPRDRPKINYGYTF

V gene: TRBV6-6
clone size: NA
D gene: NA
J gene: TRBJ2-5
CDR3 DNA: TGTGCCAGCAGTTACTCGGGGGCGGAGTACTTC
CDR3 protein: CASSYSGAEYF

V gene: TRBV25-1
clone size: few
D gene: NA
J gene: TRBJ2-5
CDR3 DNA: TGTGCCAGCAGTGAATTTCCGGGGGGCGGAAAGACCCAGTACTTC
CDR3 protein: CASSEFPGGGKTQYF

V gene: TRBV10-2
clone size: NA
D gene: NA
J gene: TRBJ1-5
CDR3 DNA: TGCGCCAGCAGTGAGTGGTCAGGGGTTAGTCAGCCCCAGCATTTT
CDR3 protein: CASSEWSGVSQPQHF

V gene: TRBV5-6
clone size: NA
D gene: TRBD1
J gene: TRBJ1-3
CDR3 DNA: TGTGCCAGCAGCTTAAACAGGGGGCGATTCTCTGGAAACACCATATATTTT
CDR3 protein: CASSLNRGRFSGNTIYF

V gene: TRBV4-1
clone size: NA
D gene: NA
J gene: TRBJ2-1
CDR3 DNA: TGCGCCAGCAGCCAAGATGGTTCAGGGGCCTCCAATGAGCAGTTCTTC
CDR3 protein: CASSQDGSGASNEQFF